This T cell receptor (beta chain) was sequenced for a study of T cell responses to AZD1222 COVID-19 vaccine. Here immunoSEQ multiplex PCR was the method, and the copy in TCRdb shows in-frame clones only, minus some. This sample has approximately 100,000 clones, with 91% found just once. As regards this clone: Its matching antigen is unknown.

Study-level findings and limits: Among those given AZD1222, only 6 or 7 were seropositive at baseline. Repertoires were collected only later (after the peak T cell response had occurred).

Germline values: CDR1 KGHSH, CDR2 LQKENI. There are 16 residues in the CDR3. After removal of 5 bases from V and 9 bases from J, the junction contained 16 bases not matched to a gene. This specimen consisted of peripheral blood, obtained on day 0 of AZD1222 vaccination. The chain employs TRBV18 and TRBJ2-1; 7 nucleotides line up with TRBD1. This sequence originates from an adult in good health. This CDR3 reads CASSTNRGAIGAEQFF. DNA of the CDR3: TGTGCCAGCTCAACAAACAGGGGTGCAATCGGTGCTGAGCAGTTCTTC.